The clone carrying this T cell receptor beta chain has ten or more counts. Its antigen is as yet unknown. By quantitative 5'-RACE with molecular barcodes, the TCR beta libraries were made. MiXCR, applied by TCRdb to the 5' RACE reads, yields one record per CDR3 protein. The data hold about 540,000 distinct CDR3 sequences, with roughly 12% observed a single time. This entry is derived from a study of CD8 T cells in ankylosing spondylitis. V was cut by 6 bases and J by 5 bases, with 14 bases left in between. The V gene's germline CDR1 is SQVTM and CDR2 ANQGSEA. The CDR3 covers 13 residues. Findings of the study overall: In ankylosing spondylitis patients, matched synovial fluid reportedly showed significant enrichment of disease-linked clones. With a CD8+ phenotype, disease-linked clones were relatively rare in peripheral blood. For ankylosing spondylitis blood, a TCR beta motif of about eight highly homologous variants appeared characteristic.

V is TRBV29-1 and J is TRBJ1-5; a weak D match, TRBD1 (6 bases). The receptor was isolated from a male donor with ankylosing spondylitis. Sequenced sample: blood, either unsorted or a sorted T cell fraction (not recorded which). For the CDR3, the DNA is TGCAGCGTGGCTGACAGGTTTGATCAGCCCCAGCATTTT. Protein: CSVADRFDQPQHF.